Listed below are T cell receptor beta chains from one sample, sequenced in a study of shared clonotypes between healthy human individuals. Produced via immunoSEQ multiplex PCR; TCRdb's table is partial and in-frame only. The data contain about 640,000 clones, about two thirds of them singletons. The sample comprised memory CD4+ T cells sorted from blood. These receptors were obtained from a woman in her 30s in good health. CDR3s include the opening cysteine and the closing phenylalanine or tryptophan. A D gene is named only where the DNA matches it firmly. Not every row has a clone size; where given, it reads once, few, many or a size class.

d_gene | abundance | j_gene | v_gene | CDR3aa | CDR3nt
TRBD2 | many | TRBJ2-7 | TRBV18 | CASSPTSGGRHEQYF | TGTGCCAGCTCACCAACTAGCGGGGGTCGGCACGAGCAGTACTTC
TRBD1 | - | TRBJ1-2 | TRBV5-1 | CASSIWDRPNYGYTF | TGCGCCAGCAGCATCTGGGACAGACCTAACTATGGCTACACCTTC
TRBD2 | - | TRBJ2-1 | TRBV9 | CASSVIAGSGNEQFF | TGTGCCAGCAGCGTCATAGCGGGATCGGGCAATGAGCAGTTCTTC
- | once | TRBJ2-7 | TRBV5-1 | CASSLEPVVPGEQYF | TGCGCCAGCAGCTTGGAGCCCGTGGTCCCCGGCGAGCAGTACTTC
TRBD1 | - | TRBJ2-7 | TRBV28 | CASSTRGLGSYEQYF | TGTGCCAGCAGTACAAGGGGGCTCGGTTCCTACGAGCAGTACTTC
TRBD1 | - | TRBJ1-4 | TRBV10-3 | CAIMRGQGEKLFF | TGTGCCATCATGAGGGGGCAGGGTGAAAAACTGTTTTTT
- | - | TRBJ2-3 | TRBV5-1 | CASSLALTSSTDTQYF | TGCGCCAGCAGCTTGGCCCTAACGTCTAGCACAGATACGCAGTATTTT
- | - | TRBJ2-5 | TRBV27 | CASSLSGTREETQYF | TGTGCCAGCAGTTTATCTGGGACGCGCGAAGAGACCCAGTACTTC
- | - | TRBJ1-4 | TRBV25-1 | CASTGFAGEKLFF | TGTGCCAGCACAGGGTTCGCTGGGGAAAAACTGTTTTTT
- | - | TRBJ1-1 | TRBV6-4 | CASSAVLRNTEAFF | TGTGCCAGTTCGGCCGTTCTGCGGAACACTGAAGCTTTCTTT
- | few | TRBJ1-5 | TRBV27 | CASSLVIGALAQHF | TGTGCCAGCAGTTTAGTGATAGGGGCATTAGCCCAGCATTTT
TRBD2 | - | TRBJ2-7 | TRBV7-6 | CASSRGLARGYEQYF | TGTGCCAGCAGCCGCGGACTAGCCCGGGGATACGAGCAGTACTTC
TRBD2 | - | TRBJ2-2 | TRBV7-6 | CASSNGRSNTGELFF | TGTGCCAGCAGTAACGGGAGGTCGAACACCGGGGAGCTGTTTTTT
TRBD2 | - | TRBJ2-5 | TRBV5-1 | CASSSTSGSYQETQYF | TGCGCCAGCAGCTCGACTAGCGGGAGTTATCAAGAGACCCAGTACTTC
TRBD2 | - | TRBJ2-3 | TRBV19 | CASSTGTSGNADTQYF | TGTGCCAGTAGTACCGGGACTAGCGGTAACGCAGATACGCAGTATTTT
TRBD2 | - | TRBJ2-7 | TRBV28 | CASSLPGGPSYEQYF | TGTGCCAGCAGTTTACCGGGAGGGCCCAGCTACGAGCAGTACTTC
TRBD2 | - | TRBJ2-1 | TRBV5-1 | CASSTLLAPPDNEQFF | TGCGCCAGCAGCACCCTACTAGCGCCCCCGGACAATGAGCAGTTCTTC
TRBD2 | - | TRBJ2-6 | TRBV10-2 | CASRTSGSSGANVLTF | TGCGCCAGCAGGACTAGCGGGAGCTCTGGGGCCAACGTCCTGACTTTC
- | - | TRBJ1-2 | TRBV28 | CASHRVNYGYTF | TGTGCCAGTCACAGGGTTAACTATGGCTACACCTTC
- | - | TRBJ2-5 | TRBV20-1 | CRGQAQETQYF | TGCAGGGGACAAGCCCAAGAGACCCAGTACTTC
- | - | TRBJ2-7 | TRBV14 | CASSTQGYEQYF | TGTGCCAGCAGCACACAGGGCTACGAGCAGTACTTC
- | - | TRBJ2-2 | TRBV7-3 | CASSLRGSGTGELFF | TGTGCCAGCAGCTTAAGAGGGAGTGGTACCGGGGAGCTGTTTTTT
TRBD2 | - | TRBJ2-1 | TRBV18 | CASSQSGRTQTSSYNEQFF | TGTGCCAGCTCACAAAGCGGGAGGACCCAAACGAGCTCCTACAATGAGCAGTTCTTC
- | few | TRBJ1-3 | TRBV2 | CASSDTGFSGNTIYF | TGTGCCAGCAGTGATACAGGGTTCTCTGGAAACACCATATATTTT
- | few | TRBJ1-5 | TRBV19 | CACQGGNQPQHF | TGTGCCTGTCAAGGGGGTAATCAGCCCCAGCATTTT
- | - | TRBJ2-3 | TRBV11-2 | CASSLSYFTDTQYF | TGTGCCAGCAGCTTAAGCTACTTCACAGATACGCAGTATTTT
- | - | TRBJ2-3 | TRBV9 | CASSVGGPRFTDTQYF | TGTGCCAGCAGCGTAGGCGGGCCCAGGTTCACAGATACGCAGTATTTT
- | - | TRBJ1-3 | TRBV18 | CASSPKTASSGNTIYF | TGTGCCAGCTCACCAAAGACGGCCAGCTCTGGAAACACCATATATTTT
TRBD1 | few | TRBJ2-7 | TRBV5-1 | CASSWGSGGEQYF | TGCGCCAGCAGCTGGGGCTCAGGGGGTGAGCAGTACTTC
TRBD1 | few | TRBJ2-2 | TRBV2 | CASRQGTNTGELFF | TGTGCCAGCCGACAGGGAACGAACACCGGGGAGCTGTTTTTT
- | - | TRBJ1-1 | TRBV28 | CASTTGGSRTEAFF | TGTGCCAGCACCACAGGAGGTTCACGCACTGAAGCTTTCTTT
TRBD1 | - | TRBJ2-7 | TRBV7-9 | CASSPPGQLSYEQYF | TGTGCCAGCAGCCCGCCGGGACAGCTATCCTACGAGCAGTACTTC
- | - | TRBJ1-4 | TRBV2 | CASSFIGTDEKLFF | TGTGCCAGCAGTTTTATTGGTACGGATGAAAAACTGTTTTTT
- | - | TRBJ1-5 | TRBV27 | CASSLWSGADQPQHF | TGTGCCAGCAGTTTATGGTCAGGGGCCGATCAGCCCCAGCATTTT
TRBD2 | - | TRBJ2-7 | TRBV18 | CASSLMGLAGDSEQYF | TGTGCCAGCTCACTAATGGGATTAGCGGGAGACTCCGAGCAGTACTTC
- | many | TRBJ2-2 | TRBV7-3 | CASTRTNTGELFF | TGTGCCAGCACCCGGACGAACACCGGGGAGCTGTTTTTT
TRBD1 | - | TRBJ2-2 | TRBV29-1 | CSVVIGTVNTGELFF | TGCAGCGTTGTGATCGGGACAGTGAACACCGGGGAGCTGTTTTTT
- | - | TRBJ1-3 | TRBV6-1 | CASTPGTASGNTIYF | TGTGCCAGCACCCCCGGGACGGCCTCTGGAAACACCATATATTTT
TRBD1 | few | TRBJ2-2 | TRBV11-1 | CASSLGQGLNTGELFF | TGTGCCAGCAGCTTAGGACAGGGCCTCAACACCGGGGAGCTGTTTTTT
- | - | TRBJ2-7 | TRBV11-2 | CASSPLDSYEQYF | TGTGCCAGCAGCCCTCTAGACAGCTACGAGCAGTACTTC
- | once | TRBJ2-1 | TRBV15 | CATSPRDTAYNEQFF | TGTGCCACCTCCCCCCGGGACACAGCCTACAATGAGCAGTTCTTC
TRBD1 | once | TRBJ2-2 | TRBV18 | CASSRGRTGASTGELFF | TGTGCCAGCTCACGAGGACGGACAGGGGCATCCACCGGGGAGCTGTTTTTT
- | once | TRBJ1-2 | TRBV5-1 | CASSLEGLDGYTF | TGCGCCAGCAGCTTGGAAGGGTTAGATGGCTACACCTTC
TRBD1 | - | TRBJ1-1 | TRBV28 | CASSSGQGWTEAFF | TGTGCCAGCAGTTCAGGACAGGGTTGGACTGAAGCTTTCTTT
TRBD2 | - | TRBJ2-1 | TRBV5-1 | CASSTASGRASNEQFF | TGCGCCAGCAGCACCGCTAGCGGGAGGGCCAGCAATGAGCAGTTCTTC
- | - | TRBJ2-6 | TRBV2 | CASSPPNGANVLTF | TGTGCCAGCAGTCCCCCCAACGGGGCCAACGTCCTGACTTTC
TRBD1 | once | TRBJ1-1 | TRBV18 | CASSTRVQGATQNTEAFF | TGTGCCAGCTCAACAAGGGTACAGGGGGCGACCCAGAACACTGAAGCTTTCTTT
- | - | TRBJ2-1 | TRBV9 | CASSVEWISYNEQFF | TGTGCCAGCAGCGTCGAATGGATATCCTACAATGAGCAGTTCTTC
TRBD1 | - | TRBJ1-3 | TRBV28 | CASSLVSGTGGRNTIYF | TGTGCCAGCAGTTTGGTCTCCGGGACAGGGGGCCGAAACACCATATATTTT
- | - | TRBJ2-5 | TRBV6-5 | CASSYSIGGQTQYF | TGTGCCAGCAGTTACTCGATCGGGGGACAGACCCAGTACTTC
- | - | TRBJ2-3 | TRBV15 | CATSRDVATVAQYF | TGTGCCACCAGCAGAGATGTGGCCACCGTTGCGCAGTATTTT
- | - | TRBJ2-2 | TRBV27 | CASSLLVQGGGELFF | TGTGCCAGCAGTTTACTCGTGCAGGGAGGCGGGGAGCTGTTTTTT
TRBD1 | few | TRBJ1-1 | TRBV10-3 | CATQGRDSEAFF | TGTGCCACCCAGGGTAGGGACAGTGAAGCTTTCTTT
- | - | TRBJ1-5 | TRBV11-2 | CASSPLGDNQPQHF | TGTGCCAGCAGCCCCCTGGGGGACAATCAGCCCCAGCATTTT
TRBD1 | once | TRBJ2-7 | TRBV28 | CASSVGQGVGSDYEQYF | TGTGCCAGCAGCGTGGGACAGGGCGTAGGTTCAGACTACGAGCAGTACTTC
TRBD2 | once | TRBJ2-3 | TRBV5-4 | CASSLGWEGVDTQYF | TGTGCCAGCAGCTTGGGTTGGGAGGGAGTGGATACGCAGTATTTT
- | - | TRBJ1-2 | TRBV11-2 | CASSLGQGLNYGYTF | TGTGCCAGCAGCTTAGGGCAGGGTCTTAACTATGGCTACACCTTC